A selection of T cell receptor beta chains follows, all from one sample in a study of blood T cell repertoires in COVID-19. TCRdb's copy holds only in-frame clones and misses some; the assay was immunoSEQ multiplex PCR. The table has approximately 330,000 clones, 87% seen once. The source material was peripheral blood. These receptors were collected from a man aged 25-40 years with COVID-19, enrolled during active disease. The CDR3 runs from the conserved cysteine through the conserved F or W. The D gene is left open where the match is weak. Clone size is not always given. Where it is, it says once, few, many or a class for expanded clones.

clone_size,j_call,v_call,d_call,cdr3_nt,cdr3_aa
-,TRBJ2-1,TRBV28,TRBD2,TGTGCCAGCAGTTTCCCTATTAGCGGGACCACCTACAATGAGCAGTTCTTC,CASSFPISGTTYNEQFF
-,TRBJ1-6,TRBV21-1,-,TGTGCCAGCAGAGACAGGGTAGAGGCCCGTCTCCACTTT,CASRDRVEARLHF
once,TRBJ2-1,TRBV25-1,-,TGTGCCAGCAGTGACCGGGGCAATGAGCAGTTCTTC,CASSDRGNEQFF
-,TRBJ2-2,TRBV19,-,TGTGCCAGTAGTACGAGCCCCTATCCCAACACCGGGGAGCTGTTTTTT,CASSTSPYPNTGELFF
-,TRBJ2-7,TRBV27,TRBD1,TGTGCCAGCAGTTGGGGACAGGGGGCCGGGGAGCAGTACTTC,CASSWGQGAGEQYF
-,TRBJ2-7,TRBV9,-,TGTGCCAGCAGCGAGAATAAACAGGGAGGGTCCTACGAGCAGTACTTC,CASSENKQGGSYEQYF
few,TRBJ2-7,TRBV28,TRBD1,TGTGCCAGCAGCCTTACAGGGGGCTACGAGCAGTACTTC,CASSLTGGYEQYF
-,TRBJ2-7,TRBV27,TRBD2,TGTGCCAGCAGTTTATGGGGGGGTTCCTACGAGCAGTACTTC,CASSLWGGSYEQYF
-,TRBJ1-5,TRBV27,-,TGTGCCAGCAGACAGAAACCCTATAGCAATCAGCCCCAGCATTTT,CASRQKPYSNQPQHF
once,TRBJ1-5,TRBV6-6,TRBD1,TGTGCCAGCATAGACAGGGGAGAGCCCCAGCATTTT,CASIDRGEPQHF
-,TRBJ1-3,TRBV4-2,-,TGTGCCAGCAGCCAGGACGACAGGTTGTCTGGAAACATCATATATTTT,CASSQDDRLSGNIIYF
once,TRBJ1-1,TRBV18,-,TGTGCCAGCTCACCAGAGGCCATGAACACTGAAGCTTTCTTT,CASSPEAMNTEAFF
-,TRBJ2-1,TRBV7-3,-,TGTGCCAGCAGCGCGTCTTTTCCGTCCTACAATGAGCAGTTCTTC,CASSASFPSYNEQFF
-,TRBJ1-4,TRBV4-3,TRBD1,TGCGCCAGCAGCCAAGTGGGGACAGGGGAAAAACTGTTTTTT,CASSQVGTGEKLFF
once,TRBJ2-7,TRBV28,TRBD1,TGTGCCAGCAGTCGGATGACAGGGGGTCCGGTCTACGAGCAGTACTTC,CASSRMTGGPVYEQYF
-,TRBJ2-3,TRBV11-2,TRBD1,TGTGCCAGCAGCTTAGTCGGCAGGGGGCTAACAGATACGCAGTATTTT,CASSLVGRGLTDTQYF
once,TRBJ1-2,TRBV25-1,-,TGTGCCAGCAGCCACAGGGACGGGAACTATGGCTACACCTTC,CASSHRDGNYGYTF
-,TRBJ2-5,TRBV3-1/TRBV3-2,-,TGTGCCAGCAGCCAAGATAGGGGCTTACAAGAGACCCAGTACTTC,CASSQDRGLQETQYF
-,TRBJ2-5,TRBV6-5,-,TGTGCCAGCAGTCCTCCAGGGCGAGAGACCCAGTACTTC,CASSPPGRETQYF
-,TRBJ2-1,TRBV9,TRBD2,TGTGCCAGCAGCGTACGACTAGCGGGTAATGAGCAGTTCTTC,CASSVRLAGNEQFF
few,TRBJ2-5,TRBV4-3,-,TGCGCCAGCAGCCAGGGTGGACCAGGAGGGCAAGAGACCCAGTACTTC,CASSQGGPGGQETQYF
-,TRBJ2-7,TRBV27,-,TGTGCCAGCAGTGCGGGACAGCGAACCTACGAGCAGTACTTC,CASSAGQRTYEQYF